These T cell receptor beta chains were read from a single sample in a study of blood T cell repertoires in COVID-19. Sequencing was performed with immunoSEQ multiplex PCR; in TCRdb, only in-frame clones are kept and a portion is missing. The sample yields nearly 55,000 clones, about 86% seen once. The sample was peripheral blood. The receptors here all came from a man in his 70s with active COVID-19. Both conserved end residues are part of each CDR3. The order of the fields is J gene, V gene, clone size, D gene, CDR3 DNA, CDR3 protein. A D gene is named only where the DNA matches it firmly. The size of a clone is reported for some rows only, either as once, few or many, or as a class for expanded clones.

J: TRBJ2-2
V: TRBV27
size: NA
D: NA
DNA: TGTGCCAGCAGTTTACGTCAGGACACCGGGGAGCTGTTTTTT
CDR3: CASSLRQDTGELFF

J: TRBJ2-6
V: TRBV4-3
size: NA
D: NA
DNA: TGCGCCAGCAGCCAGACGGGACTCTCGGGGGCCAACGTCCTGACTTTC
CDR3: CASSQTGLSGANVLTF

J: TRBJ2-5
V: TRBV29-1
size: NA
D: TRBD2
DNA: TGCAGCGTCTCCGGGACTAGTGTGGAGACCCAGTACTTC
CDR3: CSVSGTSVETQYF

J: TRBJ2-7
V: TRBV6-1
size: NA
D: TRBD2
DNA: TGTGCCAGCAGTGAGATAGCGGGGGGTACCTACGAGCAGTACTTC
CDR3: CASSEIAGGTYEQYF

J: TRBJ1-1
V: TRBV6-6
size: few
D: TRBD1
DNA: TGTGCCAGCAGTTACTCGACAGGGAGGACTGAAGCTTTCTTT
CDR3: CASSYSTGRTEAFF

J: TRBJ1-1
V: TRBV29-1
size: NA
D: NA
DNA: TGCAGCGTGGAAGAGACAGGCATGAACACTGAAGCTTTCTTT
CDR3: CSVEETGMNTEAFF

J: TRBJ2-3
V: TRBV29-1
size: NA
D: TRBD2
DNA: TGCAGCGTTCGCGGGGGGGAAACAGATACGCAGTATTTT
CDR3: CSVRGGETDTQYF

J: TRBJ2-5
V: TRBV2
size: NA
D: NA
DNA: TGTGCCAGCAGTGAACGAGACAGCCAAGAGACCCAGTACTTC
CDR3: CASSERDSQETQYF

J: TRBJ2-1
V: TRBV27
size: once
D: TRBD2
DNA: TGTGCCAGCAGTCCGGGACTACTGGATGAGCAGTTCTTC
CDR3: CASSPGLLDEQFF

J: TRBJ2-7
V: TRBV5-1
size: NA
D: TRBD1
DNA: TGCGCCAGCAGCATAGGACAGGGTGGATACGAGCAGTACTTC
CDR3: CASSIGQGGYEQYF

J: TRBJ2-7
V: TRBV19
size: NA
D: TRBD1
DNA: TGTGCCAGTAGTCTTCGGACAGGGGCCTACGAGCAGTACTTC
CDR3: CASSLRTGAYEQYF

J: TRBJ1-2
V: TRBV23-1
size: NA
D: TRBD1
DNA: TGCGCCAGCAGTCCCCGAGGGGGCGCGGATGGCTACACCTTC
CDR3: CASSPRGGADGYTF

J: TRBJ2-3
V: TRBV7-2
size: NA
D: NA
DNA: TGTGCCAGCAGCCAAATGGCAGGTCCCACAGATACGCAGTATTTT
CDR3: CASSQMAGPTDTQYF

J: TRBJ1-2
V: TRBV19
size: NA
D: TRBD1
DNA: TGTGCCAGTAATGCCAGGGGGCTTGGTGGCTACACCTTC
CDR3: CASNARGLGGYTF

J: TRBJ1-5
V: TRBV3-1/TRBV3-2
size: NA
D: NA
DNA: TGTGCCAGCAGCCAAGTCCCTGACGGGGGCAATCAGCCCCAGCATTTT
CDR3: CASSQVPDGGNQPQHF

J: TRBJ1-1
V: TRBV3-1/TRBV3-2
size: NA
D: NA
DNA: TGTGCCAGCAGCCGTCTGGACAGTTATAAAGCTTTCTTT
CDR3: CASSRLDSYKAFF

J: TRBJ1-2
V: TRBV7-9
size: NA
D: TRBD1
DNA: TGTGCCAGCAGCGAGGGGGGACAGGGCGTCTATGGCTACGCCTTC
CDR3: CASSEGGQGVYGYAF

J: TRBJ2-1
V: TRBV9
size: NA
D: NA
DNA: TGTGCCAGCAGCTTGGGGGGTGAGCAGTTCTTC
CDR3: CASSLGGEQFF

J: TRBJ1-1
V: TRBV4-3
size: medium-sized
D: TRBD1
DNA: TGCGCCAGCAGCCAAGAGAGGACAGGGGTATTCACTGAAGCTTTCTTT
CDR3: CASSQERTGVFTEAFF

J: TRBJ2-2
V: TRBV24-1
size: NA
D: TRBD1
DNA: TGTGCCACCAGAGGGGGGGGACAGGGGGAAACCGGGGAGCTGTTTTTT
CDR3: CATRGGGQGETGELFF

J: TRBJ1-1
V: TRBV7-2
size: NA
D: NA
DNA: TGTGCCAGCAGCTTATGGGGAGGGGACACTGAAGCTTTCTTT
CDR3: CASSLWGGDTEAFF

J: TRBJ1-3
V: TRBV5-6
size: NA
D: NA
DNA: TGTGCCAGCAGCTTTACAGGGTCTGGAAACACCATATATTTT
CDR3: CASSFTGSGNTIYF

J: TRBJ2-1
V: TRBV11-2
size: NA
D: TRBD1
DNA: TGTGCCAGCAGCCAGGGACAGTCCGACAATCAGCAGTTCTTC
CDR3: CASSQGQSDNQQFF

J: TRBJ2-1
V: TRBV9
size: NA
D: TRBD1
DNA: TGTGCCAGCAGCGTAACCGGGACAGGGGGCTTTGATGAGCAGTTCTTC
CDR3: CASSVTGTGGFDEQFF

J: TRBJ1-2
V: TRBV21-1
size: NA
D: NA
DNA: TGTGCCAGCAGCCCGACGGGGTGGGGTGGCTACACCTTC
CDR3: CASSPTGWGGYTF

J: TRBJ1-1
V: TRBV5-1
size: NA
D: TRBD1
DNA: TGCGCCAGCAGTCGGGCGGGACAGGGGGCGTATGACACTGAAGCTTTCTTT
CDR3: CASSRAGQGAYDTEAFF

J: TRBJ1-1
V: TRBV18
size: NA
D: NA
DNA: TGTGCCAGCTCACCCCGGGCAGGAGGAGGGAGGACTGAAGCTTTCTTT
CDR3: CASSPRAGGGRTEAFF

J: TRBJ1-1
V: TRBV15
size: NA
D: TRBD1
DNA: TGTGCCACCAGCAGAGAGACAGGGGTCTCCACTGAAGCTTTCTTT
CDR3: CATSRETGVSTEAFF

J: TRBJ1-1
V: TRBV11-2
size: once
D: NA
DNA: TGTGCCAGCAGCACTAAAAATAGGGGCTTGGGAGCTTTCTTT
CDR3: CASSTKNRGLGAFF

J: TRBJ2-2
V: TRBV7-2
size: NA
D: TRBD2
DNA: TGTGCCAGCAGCTTACAGGCGGGGGTGATCACCGGGGAGCTGTTTTTT
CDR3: CASSLQAGVITGELFF

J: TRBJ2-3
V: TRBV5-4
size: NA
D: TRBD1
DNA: TGTGCCAGCAGTCCAGGGGGATCGGGCACAGATACGCAGTATTTT
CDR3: CASSPGGSGTDTQYF

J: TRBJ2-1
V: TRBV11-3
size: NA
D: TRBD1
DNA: TGTGCCAGCAGCCCCTCCGGGACAGGGAGGAATGAGCAGTTCTTC
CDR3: CASSPSGTGRNEQFF

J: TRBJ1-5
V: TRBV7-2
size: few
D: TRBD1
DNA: TGTGCCAGCAGCGCTCTCGGACAGGTGAATCAGCCCCAGCATTTT
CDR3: CASSALGQVNQPQHF

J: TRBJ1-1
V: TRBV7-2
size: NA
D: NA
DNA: TGTGCCAGCAGCTCCCGTGCAGGGGTAGCTTTCTTT
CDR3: CASSSRAGVAFF

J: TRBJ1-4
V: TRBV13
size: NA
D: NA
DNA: TGTGCCAGCAGCTTAGGCGGGGGAATCCGCGCTGAAAAACTGTTTTTT
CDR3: CASSLGGGIRAEKLFF

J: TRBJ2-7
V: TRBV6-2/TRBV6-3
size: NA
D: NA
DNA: TGTGCCAGCAGTTATGGACAAGGGGACTCCTACGAGCAGTACTTC
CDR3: CASSYGQGDSYEQYF